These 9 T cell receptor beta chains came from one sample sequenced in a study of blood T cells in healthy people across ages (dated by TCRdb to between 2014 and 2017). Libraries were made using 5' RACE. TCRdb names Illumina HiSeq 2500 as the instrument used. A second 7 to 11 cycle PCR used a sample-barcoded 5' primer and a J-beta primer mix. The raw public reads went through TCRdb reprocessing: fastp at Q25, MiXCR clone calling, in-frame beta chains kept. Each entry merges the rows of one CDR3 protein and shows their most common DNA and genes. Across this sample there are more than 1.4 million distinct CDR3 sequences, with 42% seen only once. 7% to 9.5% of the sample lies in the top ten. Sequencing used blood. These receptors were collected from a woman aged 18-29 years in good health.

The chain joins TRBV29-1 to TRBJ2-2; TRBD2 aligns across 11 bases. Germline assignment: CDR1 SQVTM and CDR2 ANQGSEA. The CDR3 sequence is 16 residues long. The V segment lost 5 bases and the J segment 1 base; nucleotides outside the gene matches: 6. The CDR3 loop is CSVREGTSGNTGELFF. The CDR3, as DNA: TGCAGCGTTCGAGAAGGGACTAGCGGGAACACCGGGGAGCTGTTTTTT.

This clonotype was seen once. CDR3 nucleotide sequence: TGTGCCAGCAGCTTTATGGACAGTTATAGCAATCAGCCCCAGCATTTT. Protein: CASSFMDSYSNQPQHF. The chain combines TRBV5-5 with TRBJ1-5; TRBD1 is a possible D gene (6 bases). The germline V gene has CDR1 SGHKS and CDR2 YYEKEE (reference sequence). Trimming took off 2 bases at V and 0 bases at J, with 12 bases between the two ends. This CDR3 is built from 16 residues.

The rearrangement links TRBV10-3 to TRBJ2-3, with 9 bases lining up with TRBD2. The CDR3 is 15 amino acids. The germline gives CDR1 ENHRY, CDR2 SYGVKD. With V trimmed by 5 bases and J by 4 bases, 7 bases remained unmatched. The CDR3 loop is CAISWLSGGSDTQYF. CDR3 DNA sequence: TGTGCCATCAGTTGGCTTAGCGGGGGTTCAGATACGCAGTATTTT.

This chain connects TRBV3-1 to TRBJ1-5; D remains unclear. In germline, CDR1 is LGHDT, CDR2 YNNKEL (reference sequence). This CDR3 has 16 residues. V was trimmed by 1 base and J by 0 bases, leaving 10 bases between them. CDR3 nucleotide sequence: TGTGCCAGCAGCCAAGGACGAGGAGTTAGCAATCAGCCCCAGCATTTT. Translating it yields CASSQGRGVSNQPQHF.

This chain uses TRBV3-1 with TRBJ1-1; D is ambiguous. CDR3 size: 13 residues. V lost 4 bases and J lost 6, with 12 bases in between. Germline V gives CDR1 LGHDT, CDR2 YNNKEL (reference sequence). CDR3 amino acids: CASSPTRVAEAFF. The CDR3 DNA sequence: TGTGCCAGCAGCCCGACCCGGGTGGCTGAAGCTTTCTTT.

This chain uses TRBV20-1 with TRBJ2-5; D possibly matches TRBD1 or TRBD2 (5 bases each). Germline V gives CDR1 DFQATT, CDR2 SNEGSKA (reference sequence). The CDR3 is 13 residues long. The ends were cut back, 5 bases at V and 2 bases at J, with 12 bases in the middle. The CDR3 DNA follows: TGCAGTGCTGCACGGGACCCTCAAGAGACCCAGTACTTC. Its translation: CSAARDPQETQYF.

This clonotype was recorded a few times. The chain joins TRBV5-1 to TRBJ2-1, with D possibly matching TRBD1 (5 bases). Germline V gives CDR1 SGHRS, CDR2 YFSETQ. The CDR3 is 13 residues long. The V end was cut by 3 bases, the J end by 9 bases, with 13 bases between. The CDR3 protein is CASSSSQAGEQFF. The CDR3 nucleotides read TGCGCCAGCAGCTCCTCACAGGCAGGTGAGCAGTTCTTC.

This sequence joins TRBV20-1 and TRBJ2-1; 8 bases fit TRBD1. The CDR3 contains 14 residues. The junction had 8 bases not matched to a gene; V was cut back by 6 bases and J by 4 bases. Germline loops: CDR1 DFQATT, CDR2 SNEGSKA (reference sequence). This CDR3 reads CSANRQGRYNEQFF. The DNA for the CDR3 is TGCAGTGCAAATAGACAGGGGAGGTACAATGAGCAGTTCTTC.

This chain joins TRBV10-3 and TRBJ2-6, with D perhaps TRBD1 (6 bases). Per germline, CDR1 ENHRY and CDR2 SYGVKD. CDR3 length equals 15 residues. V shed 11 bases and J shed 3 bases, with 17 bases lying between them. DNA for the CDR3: TGTGCCGCGAAGGCGGCAGGGGTTGGGGCCAACGTCCTGACTTTC. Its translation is CAAKAAGVGANVLTF.